Listed below are T cell receptor beta chains from one sample, sequenced in a study of T cells after yellow fever vaccination. TCRdb ran MiXCR on the 5' RACE reads and lists one entry per CDR3 protein. In the table there are some 600,000 distinct CDR3 sequences, less than 20% of which are singletons. The sample consisted of PBMCs, taken 4 to 6 days after the first yellow fever vaccination. The source of these receptors is a man younger than 30 who received the YFV17D yellow fever vaccine. The CDR3 runs from the conserved cysteine through the conserved F or W. D genes are given only for firm matches. The size field is filled for only some rows; it gives once, few, many or a size class.

j_gene: TRBJ1-6
v_gene: TRBV6-1
abundance: -
d_gene: -
CDR3aa: CASSEVRGRNSPLHF
CDR3nt: TGTGCCAGCAGTGAAGTCCGGGGGCGTAATTCACCCCTCCACTTT

j_gene: TRBJ2-7
v_gene: TRBV4-1
abundance: many
d_gene: -
CDR3aa: CASSQDRGRYEQYF
CDR3nt: TGCGCCAGCAGCCAAGATCGGGGCAGATACGAGCAGTACTTC

j_gene: TRBJ1-6
v_gene: TRBV6-5
abundance: -
d_gene: -
CDR3aa: CASSYSRVAGMAPLHF
CDR3nt: TGTGCCAGCAGTTACTCTAGAGTCGCAGGCATGGCACCCCTCCACTTT

j_gene: TRBJ2-5
v_gene: TRBV7-7
abundance: many
d_gene: -
CDR3aa: CASSTGYQETQYF
CDR3nt: TGTGCCAGCAGCACAGGGTACCAAGAGACCCAGTACTTC

j_gene: TRBJ2-1
v_gene: TRBV7-2
abundance: many
d_gene: -
CDR3aa: CASSPAVEGNEQFF
CDR3nt: TGTGCCAGCAGCCCCGCGGTAGAGGGCAATGAGCAGTTCTTC

j_gene: TRBJ2-2
v_gene: TRBV5-1
abundance: few
d_gene: TRBD2
CDR3aa: CASSLGLAATGELFF
CDR3nt: TGCGCCAGCAGCTTGGGACTAGCGGCGACCGGGGAGCTGTTTTTT

j_gene: TRBJ2-5
v_gene: TRBV9
abundance: few
d_gene: TRBD2
CDR3aa: CASSVATSGGTQYF
CDR3nt: TGTGCCAGCAGCGTAGCGACATCGGGAGGGACCCAGTACTTC

j_gene: TRBJ1-1
v_gene: TRBV3-1
abundance: few
d_gene: -
CDR3aa: CASSQVISNTEAFF
CDR3nt: TGTGCCAGCAGCCAAGTTATTTCGAACACTGAAGCTTTCTTT

j_gene: TRBJ2-1
v_gene: TRBV7-2
abundance: -
d_gene: TRBD2
CDR3aa: CASSLAASGVSYNEQFF
CDR3nt: TGTGCCAGCAGCTTAGCGGCAAGCGGGGTCTCCTACAATGAGCAGTTCTTC

j_gene: TRBJ1-1
v_gene: TRBV7-6
abundance: -
d_gene: -
CDR3aa: CASSKGGAEGTEAFF
CDR3nt: TGTGCCAGCAGCAAAGGGGGGGCGGAGGGCACTGAAGCTTTCTTT

j_gene: TRBJ2-5
v_gene: TRBV29-1
abundance: few
d_gene: -
CDR3aa: CSVVGPQETQYF
CDR3nt: TGCAGCGTTGTGGGCCCCCAAGAGACCCAGTACTTC

j_gene: TRBJ2-5
v_gene: TRBV30
abundance: -
d_gene: -
CDR3aa: CAWRRQDGTQYF
CDR3nt: TGTGCCTGGAGACGGCAAGACGGGACCCAGTACTTC

j_gene: TRBJ2-1
v_gene: TRBV14
abundance: -
d_gene: TRBD2
CDR3aa: CASSATSGGPVFSYNEQFF
CDR3nt: TGTGCCAGCAGCGCCACTAGCGGGGGGCCTGTGTTTTCTTACAATGAGCAGTTCTTC

j_gene: TRBJ2-3
v_gene: TRBV4-1
abundance: -
d_gene: TRBD2
CDR3aa: CASSQKGGGAGDTQYF
CDR3nt: TGCGCCAGCAGCCAAAAAGGCGGGGGGGCTGGAGATACGCAGTATTTT

j_gene: TRBJ1-2
v_gene: TRBV7-2
abundance: -
d_gene: TRBD1
CDR3aa: CASSPGTGVIYGYTF
CDR3nt: TGTGCCAGCAGCCCCGGGACAGGGGTGATCTATGGCTACACCTTC

j_gene: TRBJ2-5
v_gene: TRBV5-6
abundance: few
d_gene: -
CDR3aa: CASSWGLGVAREITTQYF
CDR3nt: TGTGCCAGCAGCTGGGGTTTGGGGGTTGCAAGAGAGATTACGACCCAGTACTTC